This T cell receptor (beta chain) was found in a study of cytomegalovirus exposure and HLA in healthy donors (dated by TCRdb to about 2017). Context from the whole study: In an earlier analysis of 550 to 750 of the donors, 276 Gb of sequence data and just under 120 million unique TCR beta sequences from roughly 200 million T cells were reported. HLA typing covered class I and class II loci at four-digit resolution. The study profiled the T cell repertoires of 500 to 800 subjects by immunosequencing and related them to cytomegalovirus serostatus. Along with the approximately 700-subject first cohort, a separate validation cohort of about 110 different subjects was used. Among the roughly 400 genotyped donors, around 81% belonged to the genetic ancestry cluster associated with self-reported Caucasian donors. Roughly five DR-DQ haplotypes were handled as single units for association and clustering, since linkage in the cohort was strong. Rather than drawing on any new phenotypic data, the later analysis identified candidate immune exposures from TCR beta sequences and the way those sequences occurred across donors. About 300 gigabases of sequencing data and around 85 million unique TCR sequences made up an early release that covered roughly 670 HLA-typed donors. To decide whether each TCR beta V gene segment behaved as functional or pseudogenic, an earlier analysis of 587 of the donors relied on high-throughput TCR beta sequencing. Genome-wide SNP genotypes for about three fifths of the 666 donors were used in a later genetic analysis, which treated that subset as a discovery cohort. To predict cytomegalovirus infection status, the study combined high-throughput TCR immunosequencing, statistical association of individual TCRs with disease status, and machine learning. In a later analysis, previously published TCR beta repertoires from 670 or so donors were re-analyzed and high-resolution HLA genotyping was added so that TCR occurrence patterns could be studied. All discovery cohort repertoires had been generated using a single sequencing platform. Typing coverage differed by locus: A, B, C, DRB1 and DQB1 were typed in roughly 629-630 donors, DQA1 in 522, DPA1 in around 580, and DPB1 in 450 to 480. Donor age, sex, ethnicity and CMV serostatus were compiled together with the repertoire data. The study aimed to test whether cataloging public T cell receptors could reveal signatures of past pathogen exposure. On average, around 240,000 unique TCR beta nucleotide sequences were sequenced per donor among about 400 genotyped donors of the cohort, with about 19% of those sequences being non-productive. General findings and caveats noted by the study authors: In a later analysis, HLA-associated TCR beta chains showed more clonal expansion and lower generation probabilities than non-associated chains that were equally common. According to a later genetic analysis, donors in an Asian-associated ancestry cluster had fewer N-insertions in productive TCRs than the approximately 610-donor mean. Across donors, most TCR sequences were observed very rarely, whereas some public TCRs were present in many individuals. A cluster of highly shared sequence variants was judged likely to be a technical artifact of the sequencing pipeline. Some IMGT-functional V segments, including TRBV6-2 and TRBV6-3, could not be told apart with the 87-base-pair reads, so those segments were excluded. Several of the top co-occurrence clusters appeared to be linked to parvovirus B19, influenza, CMV and Epstein-Barr virus, according to a later analysis. CMV serostatus was the only immune exposure information available for the cohort. Roughly uniform sequencing depth across donors was assumed in presence/absence analyses, although this assumption may not hold. The study gave a list of 150 to 200 TCR beta chains associated with cytomegalovirus. A later analysis found that most CMV-associated TCR beta chains appeared HLA-restricted, with HLA associations seemingly driven largely by CMV exposure. In a later analysis, the rate of TCR association differed among HLA loci, with DRB1 alleles having the most associated TCRs and HLA-C alleles having the fewest. In an earlier analysis of 587 of the donors, most TCR beta V segments appeared in productive rearrangements about 87% or about 30% of the time, broadly matching IMGT annotations. According to the authors, the approach could potentially be generalized to other disease states and immunological phenotypes. Linkage disequilibrium might explain the correlated functional status among segregating V segments, but an unknown experimental factor could not be excluded. A later genetic analysis associated a missense DCLRE1C variant with V-gene and J-gene trimming of TCR beta chains, and an independent cohort replicated the association. This cohort had only TCR beta chains sequenced, and the lack of alpha or paired-chain data limited which features could be detected. Specific HLA alleles were associated with 16,951 TCR beta sequences at a false discovery rate of 0.05 in a later analysis. In vitro tests confirmed that a few of the cytomegalovirus-associated TCR beta chains recognize cytomegalovirus antigens. Strong co-occurrence of HLA alleles, especially DR and DQ, made assigning TCR associations to individual alleles difficult. In both the original and validation cohorts, the classifier was reported to diagnose cytomegalovirus status with high specificity and sensitivity. Because counts were too low, roughly 18 rarely observed V segments, including chromosome 9 orphons, were left out of the earlier analysis of 500 to 650 of the donors. Because HLA typing was missing for some donors at each locus, association tests included only the typed subset. A further reported finding was that TCR beta sequences accurately predicted the HLA-A and HLA-B alleles for most subjects in the first cohort.

Library preparation used the immunoSEQ multiplex PCR assay. A mixture of 60 forward primers for TCR Vbeta segments and 13 reverse primers for TCR Jbeta segments was used in the multiplex PCR. The CDR3 region of rearranged TCR beta genes was amplified from genomic DNA with a multiplex PCR assay. The Illumina HiSeq System was used to sequence the amplified TCR beta libraries as 87-base-pair reads. Processing in the source paper ran as follows. Across the 670 or so repertoires, a later analysis counted tens of millions of unique TCR beta chains, some 11 million of which were shared by at least two donors. Raw reads were error-corrected and collapsed into unique sequences with a nearest-neighbor algorithm that merged closely related sequences to remove PCR and sequencing errors. To assign V, D and J gene segments, CDR3 sequences were aligned to IMGT reference sequences. For a sequence to be retained, a match of at least six nucleotides was required to both a V gene segment and a J gene segment. A rearrangement was called productive if the CDR3 had no stop codons and remained in frame with V and J, and every other rearrangement was called non-productive. Following IMGT convention, CDR3 was defined as the stretch from the second conserved V-encoded cysteine to the conserved J-encoded phenylalanine. Sequences without an unambiguous match to a single V gene segment were excluded from the earlier analysis of approximately 560 of the donors. An earlier analysis of approximately 590 of the donors classified V segments as functional when productive rearrangements were above 56.7% and as segregating when the standard deviation between donors was above 5%. To diagnose cytomegalovirus status from the catalog of TCR beta chain sequences, a statistical classification framework was built. In a later analysis, TCR nucleotide sequences were compared against IMGT/GENE-DB human TR gene sequences so that V and J genes could be assigned. Using the TCRdist pipeline, a later analysis assigned CDR3 sequences along with most-parsimonious VDJ recombination scenarios. A later analysis defined each TCR beta chain by its CDR3 amino acid sequence plus V-gene family, and excluded reads lacking a unique V-gene family. In a later analysis, 450 to 600 highly shared, low-generation-probability nucleotide sequences were removed to address suspected cross-contamination and a sequencing artifact. A later analysis calculated a clonal expansion index for each public chain from normalized within-repertoire ranks of inferred template counts. A later analysis computed generation probabilities with a VDJ recombination model fitted to out-of-frame rearrangements, and checked the results against IGoR. In a later analysis, hypergeometric tests were used to score TCR-TCR, TCR-HLA and TCR-CMV co-occurrence, with a repertoire-size bias correction applied to TCR pairs. A later analysis estimated false discovery rates by permuting HLA or CMV assignments 20 times. In a later analysis, co-occurring TCRs were grouped with DBSCAN, and TCRdist sequence similarity was added when clustering was performed within HLA-allele-positive subsets. Co-occurrence clustering excluded repertoires with fewer than 30,000 or more than 120,000 public chains, plus five with anomalous nucleotide sharing. The table was pulled from immuneACCESS by TCRdb, which kept in-frame rearrangements only. Such tables lose some clones; where checked, under half of the loss comes from unresolved V genes, and the rest has no known cause. V, J and clone size are taken as reported in that table, and D and trimming were inferred from the DNA itself. The table for this sample lists around 150,000 clones; roughly 80% of them were counted only once. Of the sample, roughly 8% falls within the top ten clones.

The cohort consisted of 650 to 700 healthy bone marrow donors. At the time of sampling, every cohort member was nominally healthy, though immune exposures that went unrecorded were likely present. The donor was CMV seropositive and was included in the group of 250 to 300 seropositive cohort members. A peripheral blood sample was provided by each donor, and peripheral blood mononuclear cells were used for TCR beta sequencing. The Qiagen DNeasy Blood Extraction Kit was used to extract genomic DNA from the blood cell samples. The CDR3 goes from the cysteine to the phenylalanine over 14 residues. Of the read, only the CDR3 DNA is kept; its 42 bases are in frame from base 1. The germline V end is reduced by 2 bases and the J end by 9 bases; junction bases left unmatched: 6. Taken from the germline V gene, the CDR1 and CDR2 loops are MNHNS and SASEGT. A word on this clone: Its antigen remains undetermined. No base quality information exists; no much larger clone differs at one position.

The receptor was isolated from a middle-aged woman in good health and CMV-seropositive. The chain uses TRBV6-1 and TRBJ2-3, with 9 bases aligning to TRBD2. The sample comprised PBMCs. The bases are TGTGCCAGCAGTGAATCCGGGGCGGGAGGGACGCAGTATTTT. Its product reads: CASSESGAGGTQYF.